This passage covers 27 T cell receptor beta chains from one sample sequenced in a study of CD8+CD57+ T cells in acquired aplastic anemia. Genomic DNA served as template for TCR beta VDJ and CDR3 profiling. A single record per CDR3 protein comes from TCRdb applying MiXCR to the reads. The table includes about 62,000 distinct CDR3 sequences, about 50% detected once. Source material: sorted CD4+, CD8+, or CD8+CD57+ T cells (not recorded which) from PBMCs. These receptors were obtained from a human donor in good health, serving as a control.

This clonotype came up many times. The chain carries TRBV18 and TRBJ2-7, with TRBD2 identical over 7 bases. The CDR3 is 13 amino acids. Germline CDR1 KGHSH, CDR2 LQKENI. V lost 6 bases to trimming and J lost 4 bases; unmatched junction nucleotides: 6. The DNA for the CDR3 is TGTGCCAGCTCTCCCCCGGGAGGTTACGAGCAGTACTTC. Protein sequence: CASSPPGGYEQYF.

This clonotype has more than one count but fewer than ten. The CDR3 bases are TGTGCCAGCAGTGGTGGCGGGGGGGGCCAAGAGACCCAGTACTTC. It codes for CASSGGGGGQETQYF. The chain uses TRBV2 and TRBJ2-5; TRBD2 matches at 9 bases. CDR1 is SNHLY and CDR2 is FYNNEI in the germline V gene. Germline trimming cut 4 bases from V and 1 base from J; bases unmatched to any gene: 4. This CDR3 region has 15 residues.

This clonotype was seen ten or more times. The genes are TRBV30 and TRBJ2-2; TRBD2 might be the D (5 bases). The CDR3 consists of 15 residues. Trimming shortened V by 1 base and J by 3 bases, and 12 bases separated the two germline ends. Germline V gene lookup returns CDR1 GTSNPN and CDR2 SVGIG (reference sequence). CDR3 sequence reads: CAWSDGSRYTGELFF. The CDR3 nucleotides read TGTGCCTGGAGTGATGGGAGTCGGTACACCGGGGAGCTGTTTTTT.

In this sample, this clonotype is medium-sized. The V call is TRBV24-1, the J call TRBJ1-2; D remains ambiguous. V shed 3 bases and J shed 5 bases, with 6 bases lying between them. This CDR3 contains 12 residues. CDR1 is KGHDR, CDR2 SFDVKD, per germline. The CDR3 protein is CATSDRAYGYTF. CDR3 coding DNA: TGTGCCACCAGTGATAGAGCTTATGGCTACACCTTC.

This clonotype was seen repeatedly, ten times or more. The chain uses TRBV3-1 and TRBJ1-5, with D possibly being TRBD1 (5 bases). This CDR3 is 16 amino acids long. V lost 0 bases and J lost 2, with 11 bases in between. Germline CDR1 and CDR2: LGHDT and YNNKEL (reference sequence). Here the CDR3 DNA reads TGTGCCAGCAGCCAAGAGGCAGGGAGGGGCAATCAGCCCCAGCATTTT. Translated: CASSQEAGRGNQPQHF. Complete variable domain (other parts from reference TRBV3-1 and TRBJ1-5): DTAVSQTPKYLVTQMGNDKSIKCEQNLGHDTMYWYKQDSKKFLKIMFSYNNKELIINETVPNRFSPKSPDKAHLNLHINSLELGDSAVYFCASSQEAGRGNQPQHFGDGTRLSIL.

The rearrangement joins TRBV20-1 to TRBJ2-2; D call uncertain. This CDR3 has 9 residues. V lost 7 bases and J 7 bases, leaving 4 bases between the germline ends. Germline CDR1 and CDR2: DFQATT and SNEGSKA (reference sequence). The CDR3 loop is CSGSGELFF. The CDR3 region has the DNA TGCAGTGGAAGCGGGGAGCTGTTTTTT.

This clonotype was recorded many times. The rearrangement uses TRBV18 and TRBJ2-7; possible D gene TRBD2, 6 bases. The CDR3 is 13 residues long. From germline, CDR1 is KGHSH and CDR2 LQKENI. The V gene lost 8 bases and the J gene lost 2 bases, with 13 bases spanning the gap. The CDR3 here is CASRGDFPYEQYF. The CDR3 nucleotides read TGTGCCAGCCGCGGGGACTTCCCCTACGAGCAGTACTTC. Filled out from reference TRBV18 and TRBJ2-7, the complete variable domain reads NAGVMQNPRHLVRRRGQEARLRCSPMKGHSHVYWYRQLPEEGLKFMVYLQKENIIDESGMPKERFSAEFPKEGPSILRIQQVVRGDSAAYFCASRGDFPYEQYFGPGTRLTVT.

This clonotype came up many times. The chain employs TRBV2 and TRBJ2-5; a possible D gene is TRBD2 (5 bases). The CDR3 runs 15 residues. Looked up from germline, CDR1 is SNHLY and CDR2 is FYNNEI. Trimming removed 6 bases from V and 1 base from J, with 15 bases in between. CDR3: CASRPGVAIQETQYF. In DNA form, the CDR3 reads TGTGCCAGCAGGCCCGGGGTTGCGATCCAAGAGACCCAGTACTTC.

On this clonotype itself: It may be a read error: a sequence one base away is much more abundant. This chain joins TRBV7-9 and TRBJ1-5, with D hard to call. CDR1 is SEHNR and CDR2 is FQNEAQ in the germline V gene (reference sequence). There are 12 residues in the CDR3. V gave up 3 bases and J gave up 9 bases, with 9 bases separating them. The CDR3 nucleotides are TGTGCCAGCAGCTTCCCAGATCGGCCCCAGCATTTT. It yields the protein CASSFPDRPQHF.

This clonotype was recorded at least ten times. CDR3 in DNA: TGCAGTGCTAGCTTCTCGACTAGCACAGATACGCAGTATTTT. This codes for CSASFSTSTDTQYF. This chain connects TRBV20-1 to TRBJ2-3, with D unclear. Germline V lookup: CDR1 DFQATT, CDR2 SNEGSKA (reference sequence). Trimming removed 3 bases at V and 0 bases at J, with 10 bases between. The CDR3 consists of 14 residues.

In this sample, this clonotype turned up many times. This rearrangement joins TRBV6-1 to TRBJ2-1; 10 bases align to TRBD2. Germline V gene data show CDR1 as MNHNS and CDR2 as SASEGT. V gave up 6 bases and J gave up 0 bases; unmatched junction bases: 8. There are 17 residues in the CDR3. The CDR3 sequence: CASRRLAGVNSYNEQFF. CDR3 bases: TGTGCCAGCAGGAGGCTAGCGGGAGTGAACTCCTACAATGAGCAGTTCTTC.

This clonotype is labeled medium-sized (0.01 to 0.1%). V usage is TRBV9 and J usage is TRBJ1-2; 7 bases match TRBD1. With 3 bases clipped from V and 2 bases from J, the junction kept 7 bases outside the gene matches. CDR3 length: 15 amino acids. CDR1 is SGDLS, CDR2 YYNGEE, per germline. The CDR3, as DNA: TGTGCCAGCAGCGCAAGACAGGGTTGGAACTATGGCTACACCTTC. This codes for CASSARQGWNYGYTF.

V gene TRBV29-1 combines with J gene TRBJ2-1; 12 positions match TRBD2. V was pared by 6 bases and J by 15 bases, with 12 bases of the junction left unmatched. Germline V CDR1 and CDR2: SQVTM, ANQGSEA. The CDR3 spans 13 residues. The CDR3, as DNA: TGCAGCGTCCTACAACTAGCGGGGGGCGGTGCGTTCTTC. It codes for CSVLQLAGGGAFF.

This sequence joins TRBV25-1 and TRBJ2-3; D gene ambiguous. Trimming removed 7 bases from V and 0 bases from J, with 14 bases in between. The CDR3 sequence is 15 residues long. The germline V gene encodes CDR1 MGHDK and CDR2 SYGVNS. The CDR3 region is CASKLSSSSTDTQYF. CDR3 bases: TGTGCCAGCAAACTCTCCAGCTCTAGCACAGATACGCAGTATTTT. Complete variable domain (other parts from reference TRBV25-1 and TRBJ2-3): EADIYQTPRYLVIGTGKKITLECSQTMGHDKMYWYQQDPGMELHLIHYSYGVNSTEKGDLSSESTVSRIRTEHFPLTLESARPSHTSQYLCASKLSSSSTDTQYFGPGTRLTVL.

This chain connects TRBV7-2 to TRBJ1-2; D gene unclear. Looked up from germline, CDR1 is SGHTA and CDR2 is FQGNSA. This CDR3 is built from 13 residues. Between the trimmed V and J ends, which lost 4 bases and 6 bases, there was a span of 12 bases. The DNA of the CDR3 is TGTGCCAGCAGCTCCGAGTTACATGATGGCTACACCTTC. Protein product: CASSSELHDGYTF.

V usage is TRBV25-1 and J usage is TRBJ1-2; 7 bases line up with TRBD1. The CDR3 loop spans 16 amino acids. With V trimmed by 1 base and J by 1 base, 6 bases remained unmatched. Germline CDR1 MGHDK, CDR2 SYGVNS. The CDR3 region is CASSESGTEINYGYTF. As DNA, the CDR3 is TGTGCCAGCAGTGAATCAGGGACAGAGATTAACTATGGCTACACCTTC.

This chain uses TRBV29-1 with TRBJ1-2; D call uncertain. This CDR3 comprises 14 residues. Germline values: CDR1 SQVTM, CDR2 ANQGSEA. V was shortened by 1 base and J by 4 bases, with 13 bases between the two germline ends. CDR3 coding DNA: TGCAGCGTTGAAGCCGGGGTCATTTGCTATGGCTACACCTTC. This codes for CSVEAGVICYGYTF.

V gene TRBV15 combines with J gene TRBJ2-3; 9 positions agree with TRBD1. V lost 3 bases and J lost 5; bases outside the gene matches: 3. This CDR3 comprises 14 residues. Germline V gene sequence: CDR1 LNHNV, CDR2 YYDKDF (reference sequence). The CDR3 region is CATSSRTGEDTQYF. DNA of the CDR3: TGTGCCACCAGCAGCCGGACAGGGGAAGATACGCAGTATTTT.

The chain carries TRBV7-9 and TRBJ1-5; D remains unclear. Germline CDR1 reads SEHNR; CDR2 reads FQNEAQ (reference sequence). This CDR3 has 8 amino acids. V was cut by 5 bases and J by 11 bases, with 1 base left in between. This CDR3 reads CASSTQHF. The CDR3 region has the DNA TGTGCCAGCAGCACCCAGCATTTT.

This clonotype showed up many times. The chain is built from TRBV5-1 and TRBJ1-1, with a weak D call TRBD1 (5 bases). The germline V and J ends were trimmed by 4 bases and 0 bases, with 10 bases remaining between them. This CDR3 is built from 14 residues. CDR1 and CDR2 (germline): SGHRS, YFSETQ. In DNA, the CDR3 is TGCGCCAGCAGCATTGCAGGGATGAACACTGAAGCTTTCTTT. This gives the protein CASSIAGMNTEAFF.

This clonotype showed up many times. CDR3: CASSQAGTGGGEGYGYTF. The CDR3 bases are TGCGCCAGCAGCCAAGCCGGGACAGGGGGAGGTGAGGGCTATGGCTACACCTTC. The chain has TRBV4-1 and TRBJ1-2; 11 positions agree with TRBD1. The CDR3 has 18 residues. With V trimmed by 1 base and J by 4 bases, 11 bases remained unmatched. Germline loops: CDR1 MGHRA, CDR2 YSYEKL.

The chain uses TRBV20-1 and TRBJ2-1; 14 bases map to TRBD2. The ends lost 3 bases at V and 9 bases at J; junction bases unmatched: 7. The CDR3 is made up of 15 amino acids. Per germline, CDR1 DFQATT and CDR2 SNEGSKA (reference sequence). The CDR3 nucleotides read TGCAGTGCTAGCGAGGGGACTAGCGGGAGCTCTGAGCAGTTCTTC. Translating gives CSASEGTSGSSEQFF.

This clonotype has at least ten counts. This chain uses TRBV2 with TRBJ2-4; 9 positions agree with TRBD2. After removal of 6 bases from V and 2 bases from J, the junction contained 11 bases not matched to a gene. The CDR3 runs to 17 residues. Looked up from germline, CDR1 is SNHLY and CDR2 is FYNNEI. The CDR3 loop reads CASRGPLAGVTKNIQYF. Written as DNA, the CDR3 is TGTGCCAGCAGGGGGCCTTTAGCGGGAGTAACCAAAAACATTCAGTACTTC.

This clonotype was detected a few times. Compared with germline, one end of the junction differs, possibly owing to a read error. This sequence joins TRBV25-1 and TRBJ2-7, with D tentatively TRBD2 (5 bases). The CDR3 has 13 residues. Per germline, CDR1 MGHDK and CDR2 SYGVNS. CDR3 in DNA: TGTGCCAGCACCGGACTCAACACCGGGGAGCTGTACTTC. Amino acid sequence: CASTGLNTGELYF.

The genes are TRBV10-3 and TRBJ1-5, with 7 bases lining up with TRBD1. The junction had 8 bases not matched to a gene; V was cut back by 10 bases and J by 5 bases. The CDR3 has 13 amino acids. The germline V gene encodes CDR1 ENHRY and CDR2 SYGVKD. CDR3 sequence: CASATGWDQPQHF. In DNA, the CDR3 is TGTGCCAGCGCGACAGGGTGGGATCAGCCCCAGCATTTT.

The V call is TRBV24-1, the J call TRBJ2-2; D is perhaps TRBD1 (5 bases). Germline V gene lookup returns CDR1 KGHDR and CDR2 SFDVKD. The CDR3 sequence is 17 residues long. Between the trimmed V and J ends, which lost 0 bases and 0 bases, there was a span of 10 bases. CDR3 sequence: CATSDLGKGTNTGELFF. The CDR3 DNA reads TGTGCCACCAGTGATTTGGGTAAGGGGACGAACACCGGGGAGCTGTTTTTT.

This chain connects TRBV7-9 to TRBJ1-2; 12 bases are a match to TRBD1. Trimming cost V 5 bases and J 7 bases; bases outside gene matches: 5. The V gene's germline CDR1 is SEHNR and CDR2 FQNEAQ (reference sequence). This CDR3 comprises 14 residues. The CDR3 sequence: CASSPGQGAGGYTF. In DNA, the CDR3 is TGTGCCAGCAGCCCGGGACAGGGGGCGGGTGGCTACACCTTC.